A selection of T cell receptor beta chains follows, all from one sample in a study of neoadjuvant anti-PD-1 for oral cavity cancer. Only in-frame clones appear in the TCRdb table, and some are missing; sequencing was by immunoSEQ multiplex PCR. This table holds 14,000 or so clones, 65% to 85% found once. The input for sequencing was PBMCs, taken after nivolumab (anti-PD-1) treatment. These receptors came from a person aged 35-80 years with oral cavity squamous cell carcinoma. CDR3s include the opening cysteine and the closing phenylalanine or tryptophan. A D gene is named only where the DNA matches it firmly. A row's size may be missing; if present it is once, few, many or a size class.

V: TRBV10-3; J: TRBJ2-7; size: -; D: TRBD2; CDR3: CAINQREGKYEQYF; DNA: TGTGCCATCAACCAGCGGGAGGGCAAGTACGAGCAGTACTTC
V: TRBV5-4; J: TRBJ2-3; size: -; D: -; CDR3: CASSSGPTNPSTDTQYF; DNA: TGTGCCAGCAGCTCGGGACCGACAAACCCTAGCACAGATACGCAGTATTTT
V: TRBV28; J: TRBJ2-7; size: -; D: -; CDR3: CATTSLTTYEQYF; DNA: TGTGCCACCACATCCCTTACCACCTACGAGCAGTACTTC
V: TRBV5-6; J: TRBJ2-5; size: -; D: TRBD2; CDR3: CASMWAGVAGETQYF; DNA: TGTGCCAGCATGTGGGCGGGAGTGGCTGGTGAGACCCAGTACTTC
V: TRBV9; J: TRBJ2-5; size: -; D: -; CDR3: CASSPHVGQETQYF; DNA: TGTGCCAGCAGCCCCCACGTGGGCCAAGAGACCCAGTACTTC
V: TRBV5-4; J: TRBJ2-2; size: once; D: TRBD1; CDR3: CASSATGDGTGELFF; DNA: TGTGCCAGCAGCGCCACAGGGGACGGGACCGGGGAGCTGTTTTTT
V: TRBV21-1; J: TRBJ1-2; size: -; D: -; CDR3: CASISGTGLPTSYGYTF; DNA: TGTGCCAGCATCTCCGGGACAGGGTTACCCACTAGCTATGGCTACACCTTC
V: TRBV7-8; J: TRBJ2-1; size: -; D: -; CDR3: CASSLGASPGPYNEQFF; DNA: TGTGCCAGCAGCTTAGGAGCTTCGCCTGGCCCCTACAATGAGCAGTTCTTC
V: TRBV28; J: TRBJ2-2; size: few; D: -; CDR3: CASSFHGANTGELFF; DNA: TGTGCCAGCAGTTTCCATGGGGCGAACACCGGGGAGCTGTTTTTT
V: TRBV29-1; J: TRBJ2-5; size: -; D: -; CDR3: CSVEGLEGTQYF; DNA: TGCAGCGTTGAAGGGCTCGAGGGGACCCAGTACTTC
V: TRBV27; J: TRBJ2-2; size: few; D: -; CDR3: CASSPYTGELFF; DNA: TGTGCCAGCAGTCCGTACACCGGGGAGCTGTTTTTT
V: TRBV4-1; J: TRBJ2-2; size: -; D: TRBD1; CDR3: CASSRETGAAYTGELFF; DNA: TGCGCCAGCAGCCGCGAAACAGGGGCGGCCTACACCGGGGAGCTGTTTTTT
V: TRBV19; J: TRBJ2-2; size: -; D: TRBD1; CDR3: CATGQGTNTGELFF; DNA: TGTGCCACAGGACAGGGCACGAACACCGGGGAGCTGTTTTTT
V: TRBV5-1; J: TRBJ1-1; size: -; D: -; CDR3: CASRNTEAFF; DNA: TGCGCCAGCAGGAACACTGAAGCTTTCTTT
V: TRBV29-1; J: TRBJ1-4; size: few; D: -; CDR3: CSVTTGRSGEKLFF; DNA: TGCAGCGTTACCACAGGGAGGTCGGGTGAAAAACTGTTTTTT
V: TRBV25-1; J: TRBJ2-1; size: -; D: TRBD2; CDR3: CASSEWLAGEEQFF; DNA: TGTGCCAGCAGTGAATGGCTAGCGGGAGAGGAGCAGTTCTTC
V: TRBV5-6; J: TRBJ1-2; size: once; D: -; CDR3: CASSLVGQVYGYTF; DNA: TGTGCCAGCAGCTTGGTAGGGCAGGTCTATGGCTACACCTTC
V: TRBV7-9; J: TRBJ1-5; size: -; D: -; CDR3: CASSLETEPQHF; DNA: TGTGCCAGCAGCTTAGAGACGGAGCCCCAGCATTTT
V: TRBV6-6; J: TRBJ1-5; size: -; D: -; CDR3: CASSYLMDLGNQPQHF; DNA: TGTGCCAGCAGTTACCTCATGGACCTAGGGAATCAGCCCCAGCATTTT
V: TRBV19; J: TRBJ2-4; size: -; D: -; CDR3: CASSSGQFLGYLF; DNA: TGTGCCAGTAGTTCGGGGCAGTTTCTTGGGTATCTCTTC
V: TRBV2; J: TRBJ2-1; size: -; D: -; CDR3: CAGRDPGIHNEQFF; DNA: TGTGCCGGAAGAGACCCGGGGATCCACAATGAGCAGTTCTTC
V: TRBV21-1; J: TRBJ2-7; size: -; D: -; CDR3: CASSKAGQGEDEQYF; DNA: TGTGCCAGCAGCAAAGCGGGCCAGGGAGAGGACGAGCAGTACTTC
V: TRBV6-5; J: TRBJ2-3; size: once; D: -; CDR3: CASSSSGSGTQYF; DNA: TGTGCCAGCAGTTCCTCTGGTTCTGGTACGCAGTATTTT
V: TRBV7-2; J: TRBJ2-1; size: -; D: -; CDR3: CASSPQRNEQFF; DNA: TGTGCCAGCAGCCCACAGAGAAATGAGCAGTTCTTC
V: TRBV11-2; J: TRBJ2-2; size: -; D: -; CDR3: CASSPLGLGDWTGELFF; DNA: TGTGCCAGCAGCCCCCTAGGCCTGGGGGATTGGACCGGGGAGCTGTTTTTT
V: TRBV19; J: TRBJ2-2; size: -; D: -; CDR3: CASKGTVITGELFF; DNA: TGTGCCAGTAAGGGGACGGTAATCACCGGGGAGCTGTTTTTT
V: TRBV15; J: TRBJ2-3; size: -; D: TRBD2; CDR3: CATSRAVSGTGGDTQYF; DNA: TGTGCCACCAGCAGAGCCGTGAGCGGGACCGGAGGGGATACGCAGTATTTT
V: TRBV7-9; J: TRBJ2-3; size: few; D: -; CDR3: CASSLVEPGTDTQYF; DNA: TGTGCCAGCAGCTTAGTAGAACCAGGCACAGATACGCAGTATTTT
V: TRBV29-1; J: TRBJ2-3; size: -; D: TRBD2; CDR3: CSVGRGLAGTDTQYF; DNA: TGCAGCGTTGGTAGAGGACTAGCGGGGACAGATACGCAGTATTTT
V: TRBV19; J: TRBJ2-5; size: -; D: -; CDR3: CASSKSVSGETQYF; DNA: TGTGCCAGTAGTAAAAGCGTAAGTGGAGAGACCCAGTACTTC
V: TRBV7-8; J: TRBJ2-1; size: -; D: TRBD2; CDR3: CASSPSRGLATTGEQFF; DNA: TGTGCCAGCAGCCCCTCTCGGGGACTAGCGACAACAGGAGAGCAGTTCTTC
V: TRBV2; J: TRBJ2-3; size: -; D: -; CDR3: CASRDDSGDTQYF; DNA: TGTGCCAGCAGAGACGATAGCGGAGATACGCAGTATTTT
V: TRBV18; J: TRBJ2-1; size: -; D: TRBD2; CDR3: CASSPLLAGLNNEQFF; DNA: TGTGCCAGCTCACCATTGTTAGCGGGATTGAACAATGAGCAGTTCTTC
V: TRBV25-1; J: TRBJ2-7; size: few; D: TRBD1; CDR3: CASSGGTGSWYEQYF; DNA: TGTGCCAGCAGTGGAGGGACAGGGTCGTGGTACGAGCAGTACTTC
V: TRBV4-2; J: TRBJ1-2; size: -; D: TRBD1; CDR3: CASSQDRRSYGYTF; DNA: TGTGCCAGCAGCCAGGACAGGAGGAGCTATGGCTACACCTTC